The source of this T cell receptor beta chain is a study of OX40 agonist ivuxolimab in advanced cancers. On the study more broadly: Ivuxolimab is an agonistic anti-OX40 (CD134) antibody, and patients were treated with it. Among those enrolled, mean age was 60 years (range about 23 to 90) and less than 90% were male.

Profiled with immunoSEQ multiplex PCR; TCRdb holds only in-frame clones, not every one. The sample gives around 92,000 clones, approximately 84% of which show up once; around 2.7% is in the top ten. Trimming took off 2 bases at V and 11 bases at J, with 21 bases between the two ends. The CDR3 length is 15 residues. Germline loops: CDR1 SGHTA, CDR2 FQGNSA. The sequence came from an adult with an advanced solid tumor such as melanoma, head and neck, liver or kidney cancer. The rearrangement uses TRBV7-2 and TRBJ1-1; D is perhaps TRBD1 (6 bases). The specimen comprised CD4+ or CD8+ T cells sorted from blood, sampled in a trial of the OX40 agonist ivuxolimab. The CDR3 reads CASSLYARGADGAFF. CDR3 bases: TGTGCCAGCAGCTTATACGCACGGGGGGCCGACGGGGCTTTCTTT.